This passage covers 29 T cell receptor beta chains from one sample sequenced in a study of tissue T cells after allogeneic stem cell transplantation. The protocol was immunoSEQ multiplex PCR, while the TCRdb copy is restricted to in-frame clones and leaves out a portion. The data contain roughly 20,000 clones, approximately 69% of them seen just once; the ten biggest clones take up roughly 0.38%. The sample consisted of blood. These receptors were collected from a female BALB/c mouse in good health. The strain is characterized by the MHC haplotype H2-d.

On this clone: Gene names refer to mouse genes. The read ends 1 residue before the CDR3 terminus; that terminus is restored from the germline J gene. The rearrangement uses TRBV1 and TRBJ1-6; D is uncertain. TRBJ1-6 is assigned to the ORF class and has an uncertain function. With 2 bases removed from V and 0 bases from J, the gap between germline ends came to 5 bases. The V gene's germline CDR1 is NSQYPW and CDR2 LRSPGD (reference sequence). CDR3 length equals 15 residues. The CDR3 DNA, read in part, is TGCACCTGCAGTGCACAGAATTCCTATAATTCGCCCCTCTAC. This sequence encodes CTCSAQNSYNSPLY. The entire CDR3 sequence reads CTCSAQNSYNSPLYF.

This clone appeared a few times. Here the gene names and germline are mouse. Sequencing ends 1 residue short of the CDR3 end; the germline J gene provides the rest. The chain employs TRBV5 and TRBJ1-5; 8 nucleotides match TRBD1. The CDR3 totals 17 residues. Germline assignment: CDR1 LGHNA and CDR2 YNLKQL (reference sequence). The V gene end was trimmed by 3 bases and the J gene end by 2 bases; junction bases not matched to a gene: 9. The covered CDR3 bases are TGTGCCAGCAGCCAGAGGACAGGGACGAAAGACAACCAGGCTCCGCTT. The encoded protein is CASSQRTGTKDNQAPL. The whole CDR3 reads CASSQRTGTKDNQAPLF.

Details on this clone: Any gene name here is a mouse gene name. Coverage ceases 1 residue before the CDR3 finishes, and the germline J gene fills in the end. The chain joins TRBV2 to TRBJ2-7; weak D call: TRBD1 (6 bases). From germline, CDR1 is LGHNA and CDR2 YSYQKL. Trimming removed 1 base from V and 7 bases from J, with 11 bases in between. The CDR3 has 13 amino acids. The sequenced CDR3 bases are TGTGCCAGCAGCCAAGCAGGGGAAGGGGAACAGTAC. Translating gives CASSQAGEGEQY. The CDR3 in its entirety is CASSQAGEGEQYF.

As for this clone: Genes and germline come from the mouse. The missing CDR3 end, 1 residue past where the read stops, is filled in from the germline J gene. The rearrangement uses TRBV20 and TRBJ1-1; D might be TRBD1 (6 bases). The ends were cut back, 1 base at V and 3 bases at J, with 12 bases in the middle. Germline values: CDR1 GFQATS, CDR2 STVNSAI. The CDR3 is 14 amino acids. CDR3 sequence reads: CGARATGSYTEVFF. The part of the CDR3 DNA that was read is TGTGGTGCTAGGGCTACAGGGTCCTACACAGAAGTCTTC. Based on the CDR3 plus reference TRBV20 and TRBJ1-1, the full variable domain is GALVYQYPRRTICKSGTSMRMECQAVGFQATSVAWYRQSPQKTFELIALSTVNSAIKYEQNFTQEKFPISHPNLSFSSMTVLNAYLEDRGLYLCGARATGSYTEVFFGKGTRLTVV.

A note on this clone: Gene names are the mouse ones. The read ends 1 residue early relative to the CDR3; the germline J gene fills the gap. V is TRBV1 and J is TRBJ2-1; D gene unclear. Germline V gene lookup returns CDR1 NSQYPW and CDR2 LRSPGD (reference sequence). Trimming took 5 bases from V and 5 from J, leaving 4 bases between them. The CDR3 covers 11 residues. The CDR3 reads CTCSPDAEQFF. Partial CDR3 DNA: TGCACCTGCAGTCCCGATGCTGAGCAGTTC.

This clone was observed once. Mouse gene names apply. The DNA ends 1 residue before the CDR3 does, and the rest of the CDR3 is filled in from the germline J gene. The V gene is TRBV19, the J gene TRBJ2-2; TRBD2 aligns across 10 bases. Germline CDR1 FNHDT, CDR2 SITEND (reference sequence). V shed 2 bases, J shed 4 bases, and the junction held 5 bases outside the gene matches. The CDR3 extends over 16 amino acids. The CDR3 loop reads CASSISGTGATGQLYF. The CDR3 DNA, read in part, is TGTGCCAGCAGTATCTCCGGGACTGGGGCCACCGGGCAGCTCTAC.

On this clone: The gene symbols are mouse symbols. The read terminates 1 residue ahead of where the CDR3 ends, so the germline J gene completes it. This chain connects TRBV24 to TRBJ1-2; D unclear. The CDR3 is 14 residues long. The V end was cut by 2 bases, the J end by 0 bases, with 7 bases between. CDR1 and CDR2 (germline): KGHTA, FRNEEI. The DNA read from the CDR3 is TGTGCCAGCAGTCTGCAGACATCAAACTCCGACTACACC. It codes for CASSLQTSNSDYT. The whole CDR3 reads CASSLQTSNSDYTF.

To note about this clone: The gene names given are mouse names. The DNA ends 1 residue before the CDR3 does, and the rest of the CDR3 is filled in from the germline J gene. The V call is TRBV13-2, the J call TRBJ1-3, with D tentatively TRBD1 (5 bases). V lost 5 bases and J 0 bases, leaving 12 bases between the germline ends. There are 15 residues in the CDR3. CDR1 NNHNN and CDR2 SYGAGS come from the germline V gene (reference sequence). CDR3 DNA (partial): TGTGCCAGCGGAGACAGAAATTTTTCTGGAAATACGCTCTAT. This gives the protein CASGDRNFSGNTLY. The complete CDR3 reads CASGDRNFSGNTLYF.

A word on this clone: The gene symbols are mouse symbols. With the read ending 1 residue before the CDR3 end, the germline J gene is used to fill in that end. This rearrangement joins TRBV13-3 to TRBJ2-7, with TRBD2 matching 12 bases. V shed 7 bases, J shed 7 bases, and the junction held 6 bases outside the gene matches. The CDR3 has 13 residues. CDR1 is NNHDY, CDR2 SYVADS, per germline. The DNA read from the CDR3 is TGTGCCAGCGAGACTGGGGGGGCGCGAGAACAGTAC. Residues: CASETGGAREQY. The CDR3 as a whole reads CASETGGAREQYF.

This clone showed up just a few times. Gene labels here are mouse ones. The CDR3 is cut off 1 residue early in the read; its end comes from the germline J gene. This chain uses TRBV13-1 with TRBJ1-5; 7 bases are shared with TRBD1. J was trimmed by 5 bases and V by 2 bases; bases with no gene match: 4. The CDR3 runs 14 residues. Germline-derived CDR1 and CDR2 are NSHNY and SYGAGN. The covered CDR3 bases are TGTGCCAGCAGTGAAAGAGGGACAGACCAGGCTCCGCTT. Its protein is CASSERGTDQAPL. From start to end, the CDR3 is CASSERGTDQAPLF.

This clone was counted a single time. Mouse gene names apply. The read terminates 1 residue ahead of where the CDR3 ends, so the germline J gene completes it. The chain recombines TRBV1 with TRBJ1-1; TRBD1 is a possible D gene (6 bases). The germline V gene has CDR1 NSQYPW and CDR2 LRSPGD (reference sequence). The CDR3 has 15 amino acids. V lost 3 bases to trimming and J lost 4 bases, with 15 bases between them. CDR3 residues: CTCSASGEGGTEVFF. The covered CDR3 bases are TGCACCTGCAGTGCTTCAGGGGAAGGAGGCACAGAAGTCTTC.

Concerning this clone itself: Gene names refer to mouse genes. The DNA ends 1 residue before the CDR3 does, and the rest of the CDR3 is filled in from the germline J gene. V is TRBV29 and J is TRBJ2-4, with D perhaps TRBD1 (5 bases). V lost 6 bases to trimming and J lost 0 bases, with 7 bases between them. This CDR3 is 13 amino acids long. Germline CDR1 is MSHET and CDR2 is SYDVDS. This CDR3 is CASSRESQNTLYF. CDR3 DNA, as far as it was read: TGTGCTAGCAGCAGGGAGAGTCAAAACACCTTGTAC.

This clone has just a few counts. Gene names are the mouse ones. The sequenced fragment ends 1 residue before the CDR3 boundary, so the rest is inferred from the germline J gene. The chain employs TRBV20 and TRBJ1-3; D is ambiguous. This CDR3 spans 13 amino acids. From germline, CDR1 is GFQATS and CDR2 STVNSAI. Trimming left V 3 bases short and J 0 bases short, with 6 bases between. This CDR3 reads CGASTHSGNTLYF. The sequenced CDR3 bases are TGTGGTGCTAGTACGCATTCTGGAAATACGCTCTAT.

Regarding this clone: Gene names are mouse gene names. The missing CDR3 end, 1 residue past where the read stops, is filled in from the germline J gene. V usage is TRBV4 and J usage is TRBJ2-7; TRBD2 matches at 14 bases. This CDR3 has 14 residues. Per the germline V gene, CDR1 is LGHDT and CDR2 is YNNKQL (reference sequence). V shed 5 bases, J shed 5 bases, and the junction held 2 bases outside the gene matches. The CDR3 bases that were read are TGTGCCAGCAGCCGGGACTGGGGGGGCGATGAACAGTAC. Protein product: CASSRDWGGDEQY. Given in full, the CDR3 is CASSRDWGGDEQYF.

The sample holds one count of this clone. Gene names and germline match the mouse. The read stops 1 residue short of the end of the CDR3; the missing end is completed from the germline J gene. The chain recombines TRBV13-1 with TRBJ2-5, with 8 bases fitting TRBD2. This CDR3 is built from 15 residues. Looked up from germline, CDR1 is NSHNY and CDR2 is SYGAGN. V lost 0 bases and J lost 6; bases outside the gene matches: 6. The CDR3 bases that were read are TGTGCCAGCAGTGATGTCGGGGGGGCGCGGGACACCCAGTAC. Encoded protein: CASSDVGGARDTQY. The full CDR3 is CASSDVGGARDTQYF.

Concerning this clone itself: The genes are named according to mouse. The read ends 1 residue before the CDR3 terminus; that terminus is restored from the germline J gene. The chain has TRBV13-1 and TRBJ2-7; D ambiguous. The V gene lost 7 bases and the J gene lost 0 bases, with 5 bases spanning the gap. The CDR3 totals 11 residues. Germline loops: CDR1 NSHNY, CDR2 SYGAGN. The part of the CDR3 DNA that was read is TGTGCCAGCGGCAGCTCCTATGAACAGTAC. Translated, it gives CASGSSYEQY. The whole CDR3 reads CASGSSYEQYF.

Remarks on this clone: Gene names and germline refer to mouse. The read terminates 1 residue ahead of where the CDR3 ends, so the germline J gene completes it. The J gene is TRBJ2-4, the V gene TRBV20; D might be TRBD2 (7 bases). This CDR3 is built from 13 residues. Germline-derived CDR1 and CDR2 are GFQATS and STVNSAI. Trimming pared 6 bases from V and 2 bases from J, leaving 12 bases between. The chain's CDR3 is CGAGGGVQNTLYF. The CDR3 DNA, read in part, is TGTGGTGCCGGAGGGGGGGTTCAAAACACCTTGTAC. Together with reference TRBV20 and TRBJ2-4, the CDR3 gives the full variable domain: GALVYQYPRRTICKSGTSMRMECQAVGFQATSVAWYRQSPQKTFELIALSTVNSAIKYEQNFTQEKFPISHPNLSFSSMTVLNAYLEDRGLYLCGAGGGVQNTLYFGAGTRLSVL.

This clone was recorded once. The genes are named according to mouse. The read falls 1 residue short of the CDR3 end, and the missing part is taken from the germline J gene. The rearrangement uses TRBV13-3 and TRBJ1-1; D gene ambiguous. Germline V lookup: CDR1 NNHDY, CDR2 SYVADS. Trimming left V 2 bases short and J 1 base short, with 6 bases between. This CDR3 comprises 13 residues. This chain's CDR3 is CASSERANTEVFF. The part of the CDR3 DNA that was read is TGTGCCAGCAGTGAGCGGGCGAACACAGAAGTCTTC.

Turning to this clone: Gene names are mouse gene names. The read halts 1 residue ahead of the CDR3 end, with the missing end drawn from the germline J gene. The chain links TRBV5 to TRBJ2-2; 14 bases map to TRBD2. Germline CDR1 reads LGHNA; CDR2 reads YNLKQL (reference sequence). V was clipped by 0 bases and J by 0 bases; unmatched bases: 6. CDR3 length: 20 residues. The CDR3 DNA, read in part, is TGTGCCAGCAGCCAAGATACCCGGGACTGGGGGGGCCCAAACACCGGGCAGCTCTAC. It encodes CASSQDTRDWGGPNTGQLY. The full-length CDR3 reads as CASSQDTRDWGGPNTGQLYF.

This clone was counted a few times. These gene names are mouse names. The read ends 1 residue early relative to the CDR3; the germline J gene fills the gap. The chain recombines TRBV2 with TRBJ2-7, with 10 bases matching TRBD2. J was trimmed by 6 bases and V by 0 bases; bases with no gene match: 5. The germline V gene has CDR1 LGHNA and CDR2 YSYQKL. CDR3 length: 15 amino acids. CDR3 sequence reads: CASSQDWGGALEQYF. CDR3 DNA, as far as it was read: TGTGCCAGCAGCCAAGACTGGGGGGGCGCGCTTGAACAGTAC.

Of note for this clone: Genes here carry mouse names. The CDR3 goes on 1 residue after the read ends, and that part is filled in from the germline J gene. The V and J genes are TRBV1 and TRBJ2-3; 9 bases line up with TRBD1. The germline gives CDR1 NSQYPW, CDR2 LRSPGD (reference sequence). With 3 bases clipped from V and 2 bases from J, the junction kept 6 bases outside the gene matches. The length of the CDR3 is 16 residues. The sequenced part of the CDR3 DNA is TGCACCTGCAGTGCGGGGACAGGGTGGGCTGCAGAAACGCTGTAT. The encoded protein is CTCSAGTGWAAETLY. The CDR3, in full, reads CTCSAGTGWAAETLYF.

This clone was detected a few times. Gene names follow the mouse nomenclature. The missing CDR3 end, 1 residue past where the read stops, is filled in from the germline J gene. The chain employs TRBV13-2 and TRBJ2-5; D might be TRBD1 or TRBD2, each matching 6 bases. Germline values: CDR1 NNHNN, CDR2 SYGAGS (reference sequence). Trimming left V 4 bases short and J 5 bases short, with 11 bases between. The CDR3 consists of 13 residues. The CDR3: CASGRGRGDTQYF. Incomplete CDR3 DNA: TGTGCCAGCGGTCGGGGGCGCGGAGACACCCAGTAC.

For this clone: The listed genes are named as in mouse. Coverage ceases 1 residue before the CDR3 finishes, and the germline J gene fills in the end. The rearrangement joins TRBV30 to TRBJ2-5, with TRBD1 matching 7 bases. Germline V gene data show CDR1 as SQVVS and CDR2 as ANEGSEA. This CDR3 is 12 amino acids long. V was pared by 5 bases and J by 6 bases, with 5 bases of the junction left unmatched. This CDR3 is CSSQTGRDTQYF. The CDR3 bases that were read are TGTAGTTCTCAGACAGGGCGGGACACCCAGTAC.

As to this clone: The gene names here belong to mouse. The read terminates 1 residue before the CDR3 end, so the remaining end is supplied by the germline J gene. The rearrangement joins TRBV13-3 to TRBJ2-3, with D maybe TRBD1 (6 bases). The germline CDR1 and CDR2 sequences are NNHDY and SYVADS. The CDR3 is 15 amino acids. V lost 2 bases and J lost 0, with 10 bases in between. The CDR3 loop is CASSDRRGSAETLYF. The part of the CDR3 DNA that was read is TGTGCCAGCAGTGACCGAAGGGGGAGTGCAGAAACGCTGTAT.

This clone was counted a few times. The gene names here belong to mouse. The read ends 1 residue early relative to the CDR3; the germline J gene fills the gap. This rearrangement joins TRBV29 to TRBJ2-5, with D possibly matching TRBD1 (5 bases). This CDR3 has 13 residues. V was clipped by 4 bases and J by 0 bases, with 5 bases between them. Germline V lookup: CDR1 MSHET, CDR2 SYDVDS. The CDR3 sequence is CASSSGNQDTQYF. The covered CDR3 bases are TGTGCTAGCAGTTCAGGGAACCAAGACACCCAGTAC.

A word on this clone: The genes and germline here are from mouse. The DNA ends 1 residue before the CDR3 does, and the rest of the CDR3 is filled in from the germline J gene. The J gene is TRBJ2-5, the V gene TRBV5, with a weak D call TRBD1 (6 bases). The germline V gene encodes CDR1 LGHNA and CDR2 YNLKQL (reference sequence). Between the trimmed V and J ends, which lost 2 bases and 0 bases, there was a span of 6 bases. The CDR3 contains 14 residues. CDR3 DNA (partial): TGTGCCAGCAGCCAAACAGGGAACCAAGACACCCAGTAC. Amino acids: CASSQTGNQDTQY. The entire CDR3 protein is CASSQTGNQDTQYF.

About this clone itself: The gene names given are mouse names. Read coverage stops 1 residue before the CDR3 terminus; the germline J gene supplies the remainder. The rearrangement joins TRBV5 to TRBJ2-1; 8 bases match TRBD2. V lost 0 bases and J lost 1; bases outside the gene matches: 2. CDR1 LGHNA and CDR2 YNLKQL come from the germline V gene (reference sequence). The CDR3 loop spans 16 amino acids. The covered CDR3 bases are TGTGCCAGCAGCCAAGAAAGGGACTGGAACTATGCTGAGCAGTTC. It encodes CASSQERDWNYAEQF. The entire CDR3 sequence reads CASSQERDWNYAEQFF.

To note about this clone: All gene names here are mouse names. CDR3 amino acids: CASSQVNAEQFF. The sequenced CDR3 bases are TGTGCCAGCAGCCAAGTAAATGCTGAGCAGTTC. The chain is built from TRBV2 and TRBJ2-1; D gene uncertain. The read terminates 1 residue ahead of where the CDR3 ends, so the germline J gene completes it. Germline CDR1 is LGHNA and CDR2 is YSYQKL. This CDR3 comprises 12 residues. The V end was cut by 1 base, the J end by 5 bases, with 3 bases between.

In the case of this clone: The gene names here belong to mouse. The read falls 1 residue short of the CDR3 end, and the missing part is taken from the germline J gene. The J gene is TRBJ2-5, the V gene TRBV29, with TRBD1 identical over 10 bases. The CDR3 is made up of 14 amino acids. The junction had 4 bases not matched to a gene; V was cut back by 2 bases and J by 8 bases. In germline, CDR1 is MSHET, CDR2 SYDVDS. The CDR3 DNA, read in part, is TGTGCTAGCAGTTTAGGGACAGGGGTAGGCACCCAGTAC. As protein: CASSLGTGVGTQY. The CDR3 in its entirety is CASSLGTGVGTQYF.